The clone carrying this T cell receptor (beta chain) was counted ten times or more. Its cognate antigen is unknown. This specimen belongs to a study of regulatory T cells in long-lasting Graves disease. General study results and limits: The persistent group shared 2,700 or so public clonotypes, more than the approximately 890 shared by new patients.

Time point in this sample: newly diagnosed GD, antithyroid drugs for less than 3 months. The TCR library used RNA extracted from PBMCs. Researchers made TCR beta libraries by using iRepertoire HTBI primers and running Arm-PCR on CDR3 regions. TCRdb fed the multiplex PCR reads into MiXCR, producing one record per CDR3 protein. The sample lists some 240,000 distinct CDR3 sequences; around 19% were seen once. The sample was also linked to a second study, of T cells in Graves' hyperthyroidism and ophthalmopathy. That paper notes: Most clonotypes expanded in thyroid above 0.001 were likewise present in blood.

The sequencing used peripheral blood mononuclear cells (PBMCs), collected at new diagnosis, from a patient treated with antithyroid drugs. The clonotype was recovered from a woman aged 25-40 years with Graves disease.

In nucleotides, the CDR3 is TGCGCCAGCAGTGAGTGGACGGCTAGCGAGCAGTACTTC. Protein product: CASSEWTASEQYF. This rearrangement joins TRBV10-1 to TRBJ2-7; D is uncertain. V shed 1 base and J shed 6 bases, with 10 bases lying between them. This CDR3 has 13 amino acids. Germline V gives CDR1 WNHNN, CDR2 SYGVQD (reference sequence).